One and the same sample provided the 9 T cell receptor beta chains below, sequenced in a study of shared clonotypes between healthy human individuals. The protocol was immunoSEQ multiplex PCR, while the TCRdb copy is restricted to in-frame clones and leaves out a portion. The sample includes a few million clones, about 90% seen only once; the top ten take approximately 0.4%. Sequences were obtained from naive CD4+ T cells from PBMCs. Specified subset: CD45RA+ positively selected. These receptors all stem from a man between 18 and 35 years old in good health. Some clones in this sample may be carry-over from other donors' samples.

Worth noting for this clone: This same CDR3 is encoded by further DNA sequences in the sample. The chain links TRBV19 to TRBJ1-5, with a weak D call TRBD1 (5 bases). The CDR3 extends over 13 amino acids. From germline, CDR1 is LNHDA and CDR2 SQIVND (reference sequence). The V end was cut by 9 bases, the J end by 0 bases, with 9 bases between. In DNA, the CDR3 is TGTGCCAGCAGGGAGATTAGCAATCAGCCCCAGCATTTT. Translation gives CASREISNQPQHF.

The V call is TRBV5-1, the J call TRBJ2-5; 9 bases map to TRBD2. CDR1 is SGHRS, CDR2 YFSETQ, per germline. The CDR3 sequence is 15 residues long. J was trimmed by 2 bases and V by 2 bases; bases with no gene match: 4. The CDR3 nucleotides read TGCGCCAGCAGCTTCCGGCGGGAGGGGCAAGAGACCCAGTACTTC. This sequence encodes CASSFRREGQETQYF.

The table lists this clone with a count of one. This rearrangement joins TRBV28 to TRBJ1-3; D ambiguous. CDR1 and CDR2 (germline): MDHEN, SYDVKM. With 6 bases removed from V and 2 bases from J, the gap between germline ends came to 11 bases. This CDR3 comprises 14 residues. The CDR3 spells CASSRAGAGNTIYF. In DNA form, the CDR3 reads TGTGCCAGCAGCAGAGCCGGGGCTGGAAACACCATATATTTT.

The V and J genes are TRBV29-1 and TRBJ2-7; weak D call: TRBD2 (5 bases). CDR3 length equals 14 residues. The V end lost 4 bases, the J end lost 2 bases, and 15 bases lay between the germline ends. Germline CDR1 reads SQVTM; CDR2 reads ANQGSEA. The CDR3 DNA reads TGCAGCGTTGTCGAGAGGACGGGAACCTACGAGCAGTACTTC. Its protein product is CSVVERTGTYEQYF.

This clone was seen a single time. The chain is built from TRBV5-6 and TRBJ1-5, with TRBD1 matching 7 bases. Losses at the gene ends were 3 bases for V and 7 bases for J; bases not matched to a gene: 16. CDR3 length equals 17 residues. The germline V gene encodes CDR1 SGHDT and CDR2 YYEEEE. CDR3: CASSSFRQGYAGQPQHF. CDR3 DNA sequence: TGTGCCAGCAGCTCCTTTCGACAGGGCTATGCGGGGCAGCCCCAGCATTTT.

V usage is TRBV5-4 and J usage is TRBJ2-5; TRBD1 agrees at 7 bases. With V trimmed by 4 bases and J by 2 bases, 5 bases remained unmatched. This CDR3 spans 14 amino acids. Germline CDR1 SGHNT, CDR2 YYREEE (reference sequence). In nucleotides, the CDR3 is TGTGCCAGCAGCAAGCCGGGACAGCAAGAGACCCAGTACTTC. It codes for CASSKPGQQETQYF.

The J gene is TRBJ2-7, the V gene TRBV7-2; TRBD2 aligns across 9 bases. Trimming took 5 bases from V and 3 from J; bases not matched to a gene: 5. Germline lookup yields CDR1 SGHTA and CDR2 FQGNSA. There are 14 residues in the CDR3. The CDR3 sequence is CASSRAGGGYEQYF. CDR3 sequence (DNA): TGTGCCAGCAGCCGAGCGGGAGGTGGCTACGAGCAGTACTTC.

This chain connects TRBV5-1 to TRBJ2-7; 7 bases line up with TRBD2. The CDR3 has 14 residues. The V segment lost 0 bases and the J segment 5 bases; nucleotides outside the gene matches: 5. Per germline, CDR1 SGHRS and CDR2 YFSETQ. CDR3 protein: CASSLGARENEQYF. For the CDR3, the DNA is TGCGCCAGCAGCTTGGGGGCGCGGGAGAACGAGCAGTACTTC.

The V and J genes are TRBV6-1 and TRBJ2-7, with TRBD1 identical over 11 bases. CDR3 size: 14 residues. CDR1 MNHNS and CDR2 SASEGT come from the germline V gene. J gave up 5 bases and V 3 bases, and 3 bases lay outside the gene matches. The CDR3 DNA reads TGTGCCAGCAGTGATAGGGACAGGGGGAACGAGCAGTACTTC. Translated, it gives CASSDRDRGNEQYF.